This T cell receptor (beta chain) was identified during a study of T cells after yellow fever vaccination. The study, taken as a whole, reports: The study re-detected most primary-vaccination clones after the booster (approximately 97% CD4, around 90% CD8).

The V end lost 3 bases, the J end lost 1 base, and 6 bases lay between the germline ends. The CDR3 consists of 13 residues. Germline values: CDR1 MNHEY, CDR2 SMNVEV (reference sequence). TCR cDNA was made by 5'RACE template switching, adding a universal primer site and UMIs. MiXCR, run by TCRdb on the 5' RACE reads, gives a single entry per CDR3 protein. The table lists tens of thousands of distinct CDR3 sequences, under 8% of them singletons. The table lists this clonotype with a few counts. No antigen is known for it. A read error may explain this, as a much larger clone is one base away. Here the sequenced sample was CD8+ T cells sorted from PBMCs, taken more than 35 days after the first yellow fever vaccination. The J gene is TRBJ1-1, the V gene TRBV27, with D maybe TRBD1 (5 bases). This TCR derives from a man aged 18 to 29 who received the YFV17D yellow fever vaccine. The CDR3 protein is CASSFTGNTEAFF. In nucleotides, the CDR3 is TGTGCCAGCAGTTTTACAGGGAACACTGAAGCTTTCTTT.